The present TCR beta chain was sequenced within a study of graft-versus-host responses after intestinal transplantation. Looked up from germline, CDR1 is LNHDA and CDR2 is SQIVND (reference sequence). Unmatched junction bases numbered 14, after V lost 6 bases and J lost 4 bases. The CDR3 consists of 17 residues. The method was immunoSEQ multiplex PCR; TCRdb's version includes in-frame clones alone and lacks a portion of them. The sample lists 40,000 to 45,000 clones, about 90% occurring once. Here the sequenced sample was PBMCs, taken 300 to 330 days after intestinal transplant. V and J are TRBV19 and TRBJ2-1; 8 nucleotides line up with TRBD2. The clonotype was recovered from a human patient who received an intestinal transplant, so some T cells may come from the graft donor. CDR3 coding DNA: TGTGCCAGTAGCCCTAGTCCAAGCGGGGGCAGGTACAATGAGCAGTTCTTC. It specifies CASSPSPSGGRYNEQFF.